The 2 T cell receptor beta chains below come from one sample, sequenced in a study of spatial heterogeneity in lung cancer. Study-wide results and limits: One measure, the expanded intratumoral alpha and beta TCR count, tracked tumor mutation counts.

MiXCR, applied by TCRdb to the 5' RACE reads, yields one record per CDR3 protein. The table lists over 6,000 distinct CDR3 sequences, under 15% of them singletons. The antigens for these receptors are not known. Time point reported: sample taken at primary tumor resection. This specimen was lung tumor tissue, taken at surgery. These receptors were obtained from a male donor with early-stage non-small cell lung cancer.

About this clonotype: This beta chain represents an off-target read in a library built for alpha chains; its size is of limited meaning. The chain combines TRBV7-8 with TRBJ1-2; 9 nucleotides line up with TRBD1. The CDR3 length is 13 residues. CDR1 SGHVS and CDR2 FQNEAQ come from the germline V gene. V trimming: 6 bases; J trimming: 8 bases; junction bases outside the gene matches: 7. CDR3 nucleotides: TGTGCCAGCAGAACCGGGACAGGGAGGGGCTACACCTTC. As protein: CASRTGTGRGYTF.

This clonotype was counted at least ten times. This beta chain appears as a stray read in a library generated for alpha chains; its size is not informative. The rearrangement links TRBV2 to TRBJ2-1, with 8 bases matching TRBD1. Germline assignment: CDR1 SNHLY and CDR2 FYNNEI. The CDR3 is 15 amino acids. The J segment lost 3 bases and the V segment lost 6 bases, leaving 7 bases of the junction unmatched. The CDR3 DNA reads as TGTGCCAGCAGCCCGGACAGGGCCTTCTACAATGAGCAGTTCTTC. Amino acid sequence: CASSPDRAFYNEQFF.